Listed below are T cell receptor beta chains from one sample, sequenced in a study of graft-versus-host responses after intestinal transplantation. Some clones are missing from TCRdb's copy, which holds only in-frame ones; the method was immunoSEQ multiplex PCR. The table shows roughly 16,000 clones, with roughly four fifths occurring only once. The material was ileum tissue, obtained less than 600 days after intestinal transplantation. The receptors derive from a human patient who received an intestinal transplant, so some T cells may come from the graft donor. Each CDR3 is given with its conserved first and last residue. The order of the fields is J gene, clone size, D gene, V gene, CDR3 length, CDR3 protein, CDR3 DNA. The D gene is left open where the match is weak. Some rows have no size entry. The others give once, few or many, or a class for an expanded clone.

>TRBJ1-1|-|-|TRBV11-2|16
CASSLRQSGMNTEAFF
TGTGCCAGCAGCTTACGTCAGTCCGGGATGAACACTGAAGCTTTCTTT
>TRBJ2-7|-|TRBD1|TRBV5-1|15
CASSSGTGRASEQYF
TGCGCCAGCAGCTCCGGGACAGGGAGGGCGAGCGAGCAGTACTTC
>TRBJ2-7|-|-|TRBV7-9|12
CASSSAMSEQYF
TGTGCCAGCAGCTCCGCCATGTCCGAGCAGTACTTC
>TRBJ2-7|-|TRBD1|TRBV11-2|16
CASRPGRAGGSYEQYF
TGTGCCAGCAGACCCGGGCGGGCAGGGGGATCCTACGAGCAGTACTTC
>TRBJ2-1|-|TRBD2|TRBV4-1|18
CASSPASGGPSSYNEQFF
TGCGCCAGCAGCCCAGCTAGCGGGGGGCCAAGCTCCTACAATGAGCAGTTCTTC
>TRBJ2-3|-|TRBD1|TRBV12-5|15
CASGSPDRVTDTQYF
TGTGCTAGTGGTTCACCGGACAGGGTCACAGATACGCAGTATTTT
>TRBJ2-3|-|-|TRBV7-9|13
CASSLDPADTQYF
TGTGCCAGCAGCTTAGATCCCGCCGATACGCAGTATTTT
>TRBJ2-7|-|TRBD1|TRBV28|16
CASSFMVGRGTYEQYF
TGTGCCAGCAGTTTTATGGTCGGCAGGGGGACCTACGAGCAGTACTTC
>TRBJ2-7|-|TRBD2|TRBV7-6|15
CASSLDGGGADEQYF
TGTGCCAGCAGCTTAGATGGCGGGGGTGCAGACGAGCAGTACTTC
>TRBJ2-1|-|-|TRBV4-2|13
CASSQDWATEQFF
TGTGCCAGCAGCCAAGACTGGGCTACGGAGCAGTTCTTC
>TRBJ2-1|-|-|TRBV19|15
CASRLQGASNNEQFF
TGTGCCAGTAGACTACAGGGCGCTTCAAACAATGAGCAGTTCTTC
>TRBJ2-7|-|-|TRBV18|14
CASSPGAKAYEQYF
TGTGCCAGCTCACCAGGCGCCAAAGCCTACGAGCAGTACTTC
>TRBJ2-3|-|TRBD1|TRBV18|15
CASSPRDRSTDTQYF
TGTGCCAGCTCACCGAGGGACAGAAGCACAGATACGCAGTATTTT
>TRBJ2-3|-|TRBD2|TRBV7-6|15
CASSLAFAGGNTQYF
TGTGCCAGCAGCTTAGCGTTTGCGGGGGGCAATACGCAGTATTTT
>TRBJ2-5|-|TRBD1|TRBV18|14
CASSPTGDQETQYF
TGTGCCAGCTCACCAACAGGGGACCAAGAGACCCAGTACTTC
>TRBJ2-1|-|-|TRBV7-9|12
CASSPGFDEQFF
TGTGCCAGCAGCCCAGGTTTCGATGAGCAGTTCTTC
>TRBJ1-1|-|-|TRBV20-1|11
CSARNPREAFF
TGCAGTGCTAGAAACCCCAGGGAAGCTTTCTTT
>TRBJ2-2|-|-|TRBV9|15
CASSVGGLNTGELFF
TGTGCCAGCAGCGTAGGGGGTTTGAACACCGGGGAGCTGTTTTTT
>TRBJ2-5|-|-|TRBV14|13
CASSLPGQETQYF
TGTGCCAGCAGCCTGCCGGGGCAAGAGACCCAGTACTTC
>TRBJ2-3|-|-|TRBV7-9|13
CASSLSITDTQYF
TGTGCCAGCAGCTTATCTATCACAGATACGCAGTATTTT
>TRBJ2-7|-|-|TRBV18|12
CASSPPGQEKYF
TGTGCCAGCTCACCACCGGGCCAGGAGAAGTACTTC
>TRBJ2-4|few|-|TRBV11-3|15
CASSLDAGSRNIQYF
TGTGCCAGCAGCTTAGACGCGGGTTCGCGGAACATTCAGTACTTC
>TRBJ1-2|-|-|TRBV6-1|13
CASRIEQGVGYTF
TGTGCCAGCAGGATAGAACAGGGAGTCGGCTACACCTTC
>TRBJ1-1|-|-|TRBV5-1|15
CASSFTGGRDTEAFF
TGCGCCAGCAGCTTCACCGGGGGCCGGGACACTGAAGCTTTCTTT